What follows is one TCR beta chain and its context. The data are from a study of shared clonotypes between healthy human individuals. The junction had 5 bases not matched to a gene; V was cut back by 6 bases and J by 4 bases. The CDR3 is made up of 14 amino acids. Germline-derived CDR1 and CDR2 are MDHEN and SYDVKM. Each subset's genomic DNA was shared equally among a number of immunoSEQ plates. Clones were sequenced by immunoSEQ multiplex PCR, and TCRdb holds only the in-frame ones, with some missing. The sample yields around 600,000 clones, about 96% seen once. The gene calls are TRBV28 and TRBJ2-7; 11 bases are a match to TRBD2. The sample consisted of naive CD4+ T cells sorted from blood. Subset described: CD45RA+ positively selected. This TCR was sampled from a woman aged 30 to 39 in good health. The CDR3 spells CASRGGLADYEQYF. CDR3 nucleotide sequence: TGTGCCAGCAGAGGGGGACTAGCGGATTACGAGCAGTACTTC.